The next 24 T cell receptor beta chains were all read from a single sample in a study of T cells in Graves' hyperthyroidism and ophthalmopathy. TCR beta CDR3 sequences were amplified from RNA transcripts. Carried out on the TCR CDR3, a first-round RT-PCR used the HTBI primer set. From the multiplex PCR reads, TCRdb called clonotypes with MiXCR, one entry per CDR3 protein. This sample yields around 560,000 distinct CDR3 sequences, of which roughly 17% are seen a single time; about 18% belongs to the top ten. Sequencing was carried out using blood. Source of these receptors: a woman younger than 30 with Graves' hyperthyroidism.

In this sample, this clonotype turned up many times. The J gene is TRBJ1-2, the V gene TRBV5-1; D possibly corresponds to TRBD1 (5 bases). The CDR3 is made up of 14 amino acids. CDR1 is SGHRS and CDR2 is YFSETQ in the germline V gene. Trimming removed 4 bases from V and 6 bases from J, with 16 bases in between. The CDR3: CASSPDGQDHGYTF. CDR3 DNA sequence: TGCGCCAGCAGCCCGGACGGACAAGACCATGGCTACACCTTC. The whole variable domain, filled in from reference TRBV5-1 and TRBJ1-2, reads KAGVTQTPRYLIKTRGQQVTLSCSPISGHRSVSWYQQTPGQGLQFLFEYFSETQRNKGNFPGRFSGRQFSNSRSEMNVSTLELGDSALYLCASSPDGQDHGYTFGSGTRLTVV.

This clonotype has only one observation. The CDR3 loop is CASGLGGLAGGPYNEQFF. As DNA, the CDR3 is TGTGCTAGTGGTTTGGGGGGACTAGCGGGGGGGCCGTACAATGAGCAGTTCTTC. The gene calls are TRBV12-5 and TRBJ2-1; the match to TRBD2 covers 16 bases. Germline V CDR1 and CDR2: LGHNT, FRNRAP. The CDR3 extends over 18 amino acids. The junction had 4 bases not matched to a gene; V was cut back by 1 base and J by 4 bases.

This clonotype came up many times. CDR3 residues: CASSFSLVDTGELFF. The CDR3, as DNA: TGCGCCAGCAGCTTCAGTCTAGTGGACACCGGGGAGCTGTTTTTT. This chain joins TRBV5-1 and TRBJ2-2; D is undetermined. V shed 2 bases and J shed 3 bases, with 11 bases lying between them. The germline CDR1 and CDR2 sequences are SGHRS and YFSETQ. The CDR3 covers 15 residues.

This clonotype has only a few counts. V gene TRBV5-1 combines with J gene TRBJ2-1; 14 bases line up with TRBD2. The ends lost 3 bases at V and 4 bases at J; junction bases unmatched: 6. The CDR3 has 17 amino acids. The germline CDR1 and CDR2 sequences are SGHRS and YFSETQ. This chain's CDR3 is CASSSETSGRGYNEQFF. The CDR3 DNA reads TGCGCCAGCAGCTCTGAGACTAGCGGGAGGGGTTACAATGAGCAGTTCTTC.

This clonotype appeared many times. The V call is TRBV7-2, the J call TRBJ1-2; 8 bases fit TRBD1. The V segment lost 3 bases and the J segment 3 bases; nucleotides outside the gene matches: 6. From germline, CDR1 is SGHTA and CDR2 FQGNSA. This CDR3 comprises 15 residues. Here the CDR3 reads CASSLPGTGHYGYTF. For the CDR3, the DNA is TGTGCCAGCAGCTTGCCCGGGACAGGCCACTATGGCTACACCTTC. Drawing the rest from reference TRBV7-2 and TRBJ1-2, the complete variable domain is GAGVSQSPSNKVTEKGKDVELRCDPISGHTALYWYRQSLGQGLEFLIYFQGNSAPDKSGLPSDRFSAERTGGSVSTLTIQRTQQEDSAVYLCASSLPGTGHYGYTFGSGTRLTVV.

The V and J genes are TRBV20-1 and TRBJ2-5; the match to TRBD2 covers 10 bases. CDR3 length equals 15 residues. The V gene's germline CDR1 is DFQATT and CDR2 SNEGSKA (reference sequence). With 2 bases clipped from V and 2 bases from J, the junction kept 5 bases outside the gene matches. CDR3: CSARSGLAVQETQYF. For the CDR3, the DNA is TGCAGTGCTAGATCTGGACTAGCGGTTCAAGAGACCCAGTACTTC.

There are a few counts of this clonotype. The chain recombines TRBV4-1 with TRBJ2-7; the match to TRBD2 covers 7 bases. The germline CDR1 and CDR2 sequences are MGHRA and YSYEKL. V gave up 2 bases and J gave up 1 base; unmatched junction bases: 5. The CDR3 has 15 residues. The CDR3 is CASSQPGGRSYEQYF. As DNA, the CDR3 is TGCGCCAGCAGCCAACCTGGCGGGAGATCCTACGAGCAGTACTTC.

The chain recombines TRBV3-1 with TRBJ1-1; no firm D call. The CDR3 contains 14 residues. The germline CDR1 and CDR2 sequences are LGHDT and YNNKEL (reference sequence). The germline V and J ends were trimmed by 0 bases and 10 bases, with 15 bases remaining between them. In DNA, the CDR3 is TGTGCCAGCAGCCAAGACGGCGGCTTAGCGGGAGCTTTCTTT. Translating gives CASSQDGGLAGAFF.

This clonotype has ten or more counts. This chain connects TRBV7-9 to TRBJ2-6; D is unclear. The CDR3 is 14 residues long. The V gene lost 2 bases and the J gene lost 7 bases, with 9 bases spanning the gap. Per germline, CDR1 SEHNR and CDR2 FQNEAQ (reference sequence). CDR3 sequence (DNA): TGTGCCAGCAGCTTAATTGGTGGAGCCAACGTCCTGACTTTC. Amino acids: CASSLIGGANVLTF.

In this sample, this clonotype turned up many times. The rearrangement links TRBV7-2 to TRBJ2-1, with 12 bases that match TRBD2. The ends lost 5 bases at V and 0 bases at J; junction bases unmatched: 5. The CDR3 runs 17 residues. Per the germline V gene, CDR1 is SGHTA and CDR2 is FQGNSA. This chain's CDR3 is CASSPRTSGISYNEQFF. The CDR3 DNA is TGTGCCAGCAGCCCTAGGACTAGCGGGATCTCCTACAATGAGCAGTTCTTC.

A remark on this clonotype: This may stem from a read error, because a much larger clone lies one nucleotide away. The gene calls are TRBV20-1 and TRBJ1-1, with TRBD1 matching 7 bases. Per germline, CDR1 DFQATT and CDR2 SNEGSKA (reference sequence). This CDR3 contains 12 residues. V lost 2 bases to trimming and J lost 4 bases; unmatched junction nucleotides: 1. The CDR3 sequence is CSARPGGTEAFF. CDR3 DNA sequence: TGCAGTGCTAGACCAGGGGGCACTGAAGCTTTCTTT.

This clonotype was observed many times. This sequence joins TRBV3-1 and TRBJ2-2; a weak D match, TRBD2 (5 bases). Trimming removed 4 bases at V and 2 bases at J, with 11 bases between. This CDR3 has 15 residues. Germline assignment: CDR1 LGHDT and CDR2 YNNKEL (reference sequence). The CDR3 loop reads CASSRSSSNTGELFF. As DNA, the CDR3 is TGTGCCAGCAGCCGCTCTAGCTCTAACACCGGGGAGCTGTTTTTT. The full variable domain, with the rest looked up from reference TRBV3-1 and TRBJ2-2, is DTAVSQTPKYLVTQMGNDKSIKCEQNLGHDTMYWYKQDSKKFLKIMFSYNNKELIINETVPNRFSPKSPDKAHLNLHINSLELGDSAVYFCASSRSSSNTGELFFGEGSRLTVL.

In its sample, this clonotype was seen many times. The J gene is TRBJ1-1, the V gene TRBV5-1; 7 positions match TRBD1. CDR3 length equals 14 residues. The junction had 0 bases not matched to a gene; V was cut back by 1 base and J by 0 bases. Per germline, CDR1 SGHRS and CDR2 YFSETQ. The CDR3 DNA sequence: TGCGCCAGCAGCTTGCAGGGGGTGAACACTGAAGCTTTCTTT. Protein product: CASSLQGVNTEAFF.

This rearrangement joins TRBV5-1 to TRBJ2-3, with 12 bases matching TRBD2. CDR1 is SGHRS and CDR2 is YFSETQ in the germline V gene. Losses at the gene ends were 4 bases for V and 3 bases for J; bases not matched to a gene: 6. CDR3 length: 16 amino acids. CDR3 sequence reads: CASSSELAGGTDTQYF. CDR3 bases: TGCGCCAGCAGCAGCGAACTAGCGGGAGGTACAGATACGCAGTATTTT.

There are many counts of this clonotype. The J gene is TRBJ1-1, the V gene TRBV29-1, with TRBD1 matching over 12 bases. CDR1 is SQVTM and CDR2 is ANQGSEA in the germline V gene. This CDR3 spans 13 amino acids. V dropped 6 bases and J dropped 6; count of bases not matched to a gene: 5. The CDR3, as DNA: TGCAGCGTACCGGGACAGGGGGCCGCTGAAGCTTTCTTT. Translated, it gives CSVPGQGAAEAFF.

This clonotype has a count of ten or more. CDR3 in amino acids: CASSTRGTEQFF. Written as DNA, the CDR3 is TGTGCCAGCAGTACGCGAGGCACTGAGCAGTTCTTC. The chain carries TRBV6-2 or TRBV6-3 and TRBJ2-1, with D unresolved. The CDR3 is 12 residues long. Germline-derived CDR1 and CDR2 are MNHEY and SVGEGT. V lost 5 bases and J lost 9, with 11 bases in between.

This clonotype showed up many times. This CDR3 reads CATSRDTGYEQYF. The DNA of the CDR3 is TGTGCCACCAGCAGAGATACGGGATACGAGCAGTACTTC. V gene TRBV15 combines with J gene TRBJ2-7; perhaps TRBD2 as D (5 bases). Germline loops: CDR1 LNHNV, CDR2 YYDKDF (reference sequence). The CDR3 sequence is 13 residues long. Trimming took 0 bases from V and 4 from J, leaving 7 bases between them.

This clonotype came up many times. The chain employs TRBV9 and TRBJ2-7; 8 nucleotides line up with TRBD1. Per germline, CDR1 SGDLS and CDR2 YYNGEE. V trimming: 7 bases; J trimming: 0 bases; junction bases outside the gene matches: 6. The length of the CDR3 is 14 residues. The chain's CDR3 is CASATGGPSYEQYF. CDR3 nucleotide sequence: TGTGCCAGCGCAACAGGGGGTCCCTCCTACGAGCAGTACTTC.

This clonotype has at least ten counts. This chain joins TRBV20-1 and TRBJ2-2; 7 positions match TRBD1. V lost 0 bases to trimming and J lost 6 bases; unmatched junction nucleotides: 7. Germline-derived CDR1 and CDR2 are DFQATT and SNEGSKA (reference sequence). The CDR3 totals 15 residues. CDR3 sequence (DNA): TGCAGTGCTAGAGATCTAGGGGGCGAGTCCGGGGAGCTGTTTTTT. Protein product: CSARDLGGESGELFF.

The J gene is TRBJ2-7, the V gene TRBV9; no clear D gene. Germline CDR1 and CDR2: SGDLS and YYNGEE. The CDR3 length is 13 residues. The V and J ends lost 0 bases and 6 bases respectively, with 10 bases between them. CDR3 sequence: CASSVVSWGEQYF. For the CDR3, the DNA is TGTGCCAGCAGCGTAGTAAGTTGGGGCGAGCAGTACTTC.

With regard to this clonotype: The junction differs from germline at one of its ends, possibly a read error. The genes are TRBV6-2 or TRBV6-3 and TRBJ2-1, with D possibly TRBD2 on 6 matching bases. The CDR3 loop spans 14 amino acids. The germline CDR1 and CDR2 sequences are MNHEY and SVGEGT. In DNA form, the CDR3 reads TGTGCCAACAGTGACGGGAGTCTCTACAATGAGCAGTTCTTC. This gives the protein CANSDGSLYNEQFF.

This clonotype was seen repeatedly, ten times or more. V usage is TRBV11-3 and J usage is TRBJ1-2; TRBD1 is a possible D gene (5 bases). Germline V gene lookup returns CDR1 SGHNT and CDR2 YENEEA. V lost 2 bases and J 7 bases, leaving 17 bases between the germline ends. CDR3 length equals 15 residues. The CDR3 here is CASSLIGGDFGGYTF. CDR3 coding DNA: TGTGCCAGCAGCTTAATTGGGGGGGATTTCGGTGGCTACACCTTC.

This chain links TRBV20-1 with TRBJ1-6; the D is unclear. This CDR3 is 14 amino acids long. The germline CDR1 and CDR2 sequences are DFQATT and SNEGSKA (reference sequence). V was pared by 5 bases and J by 9 bases, with 17 bases between. Here the CDR3 reads CSAGEGWRASPLHF. CDR3 coding DNA: TGCAGTGCTGGGGAAGGGTGGCGTGCTTCACCCCTCCACTTT.

This clonotype was seen at least ten times. The J gene is TRBJ1-5, the V gene TRBV9; maybe TRBD1 (6 bases). Germline CDR1 is SGDLS and CDR2 is YYNGEE. The V and J ends lost 3 bases and 3 bases respectively, with 10 bases between them. CDR3 length equals 14 residues. The CDR3 DNA reads as TGTGCCAGCAGCGGAGGACAGCTCAATCAGCCCCAGCATTTT. This encodes CASSGGQLNQPQHF.